Below are 10 T cell receptor beta chains sequenced from a single sample in a study of T cell repertoires in cytomegalovirus infection. TCRdb redid the calling of the reads with MiXCR, one entry per CDR3 protein. The sample yields about 260,000 distinct CDR3 sequences, around 13% seen once. Source material: PBMCs. The receptor set was obtained from a human donor in good health (CMV status not recorded). Some clones in this sample may be carry-over from other donors' samples.

This clonotype has a handful of counts. The V call is TRBV7-3, the J call TRBJ1-1; TRBD1 matches at 7 bases. Germline loops: CDR1 SGHTA, CDR2 FQGTGA. This CDR3 contains 15 residues. V was pared by 3 bases and J by 5 bases, with 9 bases of the junction left unmatched. This chain's CDR3 is CASSFVPGQLTEAFF. The CDR3 DNA reads as TGTGCCAGCAGCTTTGTGCCGGGACAGTTAACTGAAGCTTTCTTT.

This clonotype was seen a few times. The rearrangement uses TRBV28 and TRBJ2-5; D might be TRBD1 or TRBD2, each matching 5 bases. Germline values: CDR1 MDHEN, CDR2 SYDVKM. V was pared by 5 bases and J by 4 bases, with 8 bases between. CDR3 length: 12 amino acids. CDR3 sequence reads: CASSRDLETQYF. Here the CDR3 DNA reads TGTGCCAGCAGTCGGGACCTAGAGACCCAGTACTTC.

There are many counts of this clonotype. The rearrangement joins TRBV28 to TRBJ2-6; 7 nucleotides line up with TRBD1. The CDR3 covers 16 residues. CDR1 is MDHEN, CDR2 SYDVKM, per germline. V shed 4 bases and J 0 bases; nucleotides not matched to a gene: 3. The CDR3 is CASSSGTVSGANVLTF. CDR3 in DNA: TGTGCCAGCAGTTCCGGGACAGTCTCTGGGGCCAACGTCCTGACTTTC.

This clonotype showed up just a few times. This CDR3 reads CATSRGVRGGETQYF. The CDR3 nucleotides are TGTGCCACCAGCAGAGGGGTTCGTGGGGGGGAGACCCAGTACTTC. The chain couples TRBV15 to TRBJ2-5; D possibly corresponds to TRBD2 (6 bases). Germline V lookup: CDR1 LNHNV, CDR2 YYDKDF (reference sequence). V shed 1 base and J shed 5 bases, with 14 bases lying between them. The CDR3 is made up of 15 amino acids.

This clonotype was observed once. The chain couples TRBV7-9 to TRBJ1-2; a possible D gene is TRBD1 (5 bases). The germline V gene encodes CDR1 SEHNR and CDR2 FQNEAQ (reference sequence). The CDR3 is made up of 15 amino acids. V lost 10 bases and J lost 0, with 18 bases in between. The CDR3 nucleotides are TGTGCCAACAGGACCTCCGGGACCGCTAACTATGGCTACACCTTC. Translation: CANRTSGTANYGYTF.

The chain employs TRBV10-3 and TRBJ1-1; no clear D. Germline assignment: CDR1 ENHRY and CDR2 SYGVKD. V lost 10 bases, J lost 1 base, and 13 bases lay in between. This CDR3 has 13 amino acids. CDR3 nucleotides: TGTGCCACCACACGGCAGGAGAACACTGAAGCTTTCTTT. This codes for CATTRQENTEAFF.

This clonotype came up many times. The chain recombines TRBV6-5 with TRBJ2-3; maybe TRBD1 (6 bases). The germline V gene has CDR1 MNHEY and CDR2 SVGAGI. The length of the CDR3 is 18 residues. Trimming removed 0 bases at V and 0 bases at J, with 16 bases between. CDR3 residues: CASSYSFFLGGSTDTQYF. CDR3 coding DNA: TGTGCCAGCAGTTACTCGTTTTTCCTAGGGGGTAGCACAGATACGCAGTATTTT.

The chain carries TRBV10-1 and TRBJ2-2; TRBD1 matches at 7 bases. Unmatched junction bases numbered 9, after V lost 7 bases and J lost 4 bases. CDR1 and CDR2 (germline): WNHNN, SYGVQD (reference sequence). The CDR3 loop spans 15 amino acids. CDR3 residues: CASNMGAGGTGELFF. The CDR3 DNA follows: TGCGCCAGCAACATGGGGGCAGGGGGCACCGGGGAGCTGTTTTTT.

Many counts were recorded for this clonotype. The genes are TRBV7-3 and TRBJ2-3; the match to TRBD1 covers 9 bases. Per the germline V gene, CDR1 is SGHTA and CDR2 is FQGTGA. The V segment lost 5 bases and the J segment 4 bases; nucleotides outside the gene matches: 10. This CDR3 has 16 residues. CDR3 sequence: CASSPPGQGRADTQYF. For the CDR3, the DNA is TGTGCCAGCAGCCCCCCGGGACAGGGAAGGGCAGATACGCAGTATTTT.

The chain carries TRBV7-4 and TRBJ2-7; a possible D gene is TRBD1 (5 bases). Germline V CDR1 and CDR2: SGHVT, SQSDAQ. With 1 base removed from V and 0 bases from J, the gap between germline ends came to 16 bases. The length of the CDR3 is 17 residues. The CDR3 sequence: CASSLVVGAASSYEQYF. The CDR3 nucleotides read TGTGCCAGCAGCTTAGTGGTAGGGGCGGCAAGCTCCTACGAGCAGTACTTC.